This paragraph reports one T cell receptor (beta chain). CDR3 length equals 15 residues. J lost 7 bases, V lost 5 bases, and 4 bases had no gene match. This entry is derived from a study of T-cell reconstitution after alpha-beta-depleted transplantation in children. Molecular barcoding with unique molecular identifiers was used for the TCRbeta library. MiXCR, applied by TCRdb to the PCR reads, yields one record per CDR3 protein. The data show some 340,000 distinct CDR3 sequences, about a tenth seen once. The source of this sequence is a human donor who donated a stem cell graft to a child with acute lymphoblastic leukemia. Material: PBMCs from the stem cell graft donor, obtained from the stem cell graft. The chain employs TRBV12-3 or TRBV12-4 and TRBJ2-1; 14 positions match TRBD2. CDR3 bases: TGTGCCAGCAGTAGACTAGCGGGAGGGACGAATGAGCAGTTCTTC. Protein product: CASSRLAGGTNEQFF.